This T cell receptor beta chain was captured in a study of a mutant IDH1 vaccine in newly diagnosed glioma. About the study: Treated patients comprised about 60% males and about 40% females, mean age 40.4 years. Points from the study as a whole: Top-clonotype changes in peripheral T cells seemed unrelated to pseudoprogression.

This CDR3 is 15 amino acids long. V trimming: 6 bases; J trimming: 1 base; junction bases outside the gene matches: 6. Per the germline V gene, CDR1 is ENHRY and CDR2 is SYGVKD. Time point noted: baseline, week 1 (first vaccination visit). Treatment meaning: pre-vaccination baseline after standard-of-care therapy. Newly diagnosed WHO grade 3 or 4 IDH1-mutant, ATRX-lost astrocytomas were identified in the donors. Produced via immunoSEQ multiplex PCR; TCRdb's table is partial and in-frame only. This table holds around 87,000 clones, 83% found once. Comments on this clone: What it recognizes is unknown.

The sequence was collected from a woman aged 45-60 years with glioma. Here the sequenced sample was PBMCs, taken from a glioma patient treated with radiotherapy, temozolomide or both. The gene calls are TRBV10-3 and TRBJ1-3; 7 nucleotides agree with TRBD1. The CDR3 region has the DNA TGTGCCATCAGCCCAACGACAGGGTCTGGAAACACCATATATTTT. It is translated as CAISPTTGSGNTIYF.